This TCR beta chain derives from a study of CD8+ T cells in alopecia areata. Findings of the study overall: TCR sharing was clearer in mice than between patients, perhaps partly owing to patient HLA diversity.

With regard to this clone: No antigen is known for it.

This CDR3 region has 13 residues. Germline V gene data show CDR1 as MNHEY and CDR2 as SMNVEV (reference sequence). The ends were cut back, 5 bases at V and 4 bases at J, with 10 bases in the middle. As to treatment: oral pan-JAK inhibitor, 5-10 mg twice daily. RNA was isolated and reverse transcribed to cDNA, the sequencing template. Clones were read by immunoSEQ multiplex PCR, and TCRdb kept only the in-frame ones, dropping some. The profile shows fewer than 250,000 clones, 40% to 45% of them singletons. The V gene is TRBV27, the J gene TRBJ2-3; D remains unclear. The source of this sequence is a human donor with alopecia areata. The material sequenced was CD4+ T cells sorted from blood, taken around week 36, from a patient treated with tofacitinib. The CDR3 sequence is CASSRVVADTQYF. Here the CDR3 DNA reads TGTGCCAGCAGTAGGGTTGTCGCAGATACGCAGTATTTT.